This TCR beta chain was profiled in a study of blood T cells in healthy people across ages. Study-level findings and limits: Whereas aged donors had fewer naive CD4+ cells, long-lived donors had more of them and higher diversity. TCR beta diversity was tightly associated with the proportion of naive T cells.

Germline loops: CDR1 SGDLS, CDR2 YYNGEE. The CDR3 runs 14 residues. The ends were cut back, 3 bases at V and 2 bases at J, with 12 bases in the middle. With a J-beta primer mix and a sample-barcoded 5' primer, a second PCR ran roughly 7 to 11 cycles. TCRdb re-called the 5' RACE reads with MiXCR, one entry per CDR3 protein. The sample includes about 1.7 million distinct CDR3 sequences, 28% of them seen just once. Ten or more counts support this clonotype. Its antigen is not known. The receptor comes from a woman between 25 and 40 years old in good health. Sequences were obtained from blood. The chain uses TRBV9 and TRBJ2-7, with D possibly called TRBD1 or TRBD2 (6 bases each). The CDR3, as DNA: TGTGCCAGCAGCGAACAGGGAGGTCCCTACGAGCAGTACTTC. It encodes CASSEQGGPYEQYF.